This entry features one TCR beta chain sequence. The entry originates in a study of control samples from healthy donors and cancer patients. CDR1 and CDR2 (germline): LGHDT, YNNKEL (reference sequence). This CDR3 is 13 amino acids long. V lost 4 bases, J lost 9 bases, and 15 bases lay in between. The repertoire was sequenced with immunoSEQ multiplex PCR; TCRdb's copy has only in-frame clones and lacks some. The table lists approximately 230,000 clones, approximately 80% of them singletons. The sequence was obtained from a woman aged 55-70 years with lung cancer. The sample was PBMCs. V is TRBV3-1 (or the pseudogene TRBV3-2) and J is TRBJ1-1; D remains unclear. In DNA form, the CDR3 reads TGTGCCAGCAGCCTCCCCCCCGAACCCCAAGCTTTCTTT. Amino acids: CASSLPPEPQAFF.